A single sample is the source of the 21 T cell receptor beta chains below, sequenced in a study of cytomegalovirus exposure and HLA in healthy donors. Vbeta (60) and Jbeta (13) primers were used in the PCR. Clones were sequenced by immunoSEQ multiplex PCR, and TCRdb holds only the in-frame ones, with some missing. The sample records about 25,000 clones, 70% being singletons. Sequencing input: PBMCs. These receptors were collected from a woman between 45 and 65 years old in good health and CMV-seronegative.

This clone occurred a few times. The chain employs TRBV19 and TRBJ1-2, with D maybe TRBD1 (5 bases). V was pared by 7 bases and J by 5 bases, with 17 bases between. The CDR3 has 14 amino acids. From germline, CDR1 is LNHDA and CDR2 SQIVND (reference sequence). The DNA for the CDR3 is TGTGCCAGTACCCAGGTGGGGGGAAGATATGGCTACACCTTC. It encodes CASTQVGGRYGYTF.

J is TRBJ1-2 and V is TRBV7-6; 9 bases fit TRBD1. Germline V CDR1 and CDR2: SGHVS, FNYEAQ. The CDR3 totals 13 residues. V lost 1 base, J lost 8 bases, and 2 bases stayed unmatched. The CDR3, as DNA: TGTGCCAGCAGCTTAGGACAGGGGGAAGGCTACACCTTC. It yields the protein CASSLGQGEGYTF.

In its sample, this clone was seen a few times. The rearrangement joins TRBV6-1 to TRBJ1-5, with TRBD1 matching over 7 bases. V shed 6 bases, J shed 2 bases, and the junction held 4 bases outside the gene matches. CDR3 length: 14 residues. Germline V CDR1 and CDR2: MNHNS, SASEGT. The CDR3 DNA follows: TGTGCCAGCAGAGGAGACAGGGGCAATCAGCCCCAGCATTTT. Translation: CASRGDRGNQPQHF.

The chain is built from TRBV18 and TRBJ1-1; D unclear. The CDR3 is made up of 14 amino acids. The germline CDR1 and CDR2 sequences are KGHSH and LQKENI. V gave up 6 bases and J gave up 3 bases, with 14 bases separating them. CDR3 bases: TGTGCCAGCTCCGTCTCTGATACATACACTGAAGCTTTCTTT. Protein: CASSVSDTYTEAFF.

Only a few counts were recorded for this clone. This sequence joins TRBV4-1 and TRBJ2-5; TRBD1 might be the D (7 bases). In germline, CDR1 is MGHRA, CDR2 YSYEKL. This CDR3 comprises 16 residues. The germline V and J ends were trimmed by 1 base and 2 bases, with 14 bases remaining between them. In DNA, the CDR3 is TGCGCCAGCAGCCAAGTCGGAGGGGGCGGACAAGAGACCCAGTACTTC. Its protein is CASSQVGGGGQETQYF.

V and J are TRBV28 and TRBJ1-5; D might be TRBD1 (5 bases). V lost 10 bases to trimming and J lost 4 bases, with 17 bases between them. Germline V gives CDR1 MDHEN, CDR2 SYDVKM. The CDR3 runs to 14 residues. CDR3 residues: CAIRRGGQNQPQHF. For the CDR3, the DNA is TGTGCCATCCGAAGGGGAGGACAAAATCAGCCCCAGCATTTT.

The rearrangement links TRBV5-1 to TRBJ2-7; a weak D match, TRBD1 (6 bases). Germline loops: CDR1 SGHRS, CDR2 YFSETQ. V was trimmed by 4 bases and J by 5 bases, leaving 13 bases between them. The CDR3 is 13 residues long. CDR3 sequence: CASSPQGLDEQYF. The CDR3 nucleotides read TGCGCCAGCAGCCCCCAGGGGTTGGACGAGCAGTACTTC.

V and J are TRBV13 and TRBJ2-7; 7 nucleotides agree with TRBD1. The CDR3 is 15 amino acids. Trimming at V came to 4 bases and at J to 3 bases, leaving 9 bases not matched to a gene. Germline lookup yields CDR1 PRHDT and CDR2 FYEKMQ (reference sequence). The CDR3 DNA sequence: TGTGCCAGCAGCTCTTACAGGGGACCGCTCTACGAGCAGTACTTC. Amino acid sequence: CASSSYRGPLYEQYF.

CDR3 region: CASSLAGLTDTQYF. Written as DNA, the CDR3 is TGCGCCAGCAGCTTGGCCGGTTTGACAGATACGCAGTATTTT. The gene calls are TRBV5-1 and TRBJ2-3; D is ambiguous. Germline V gene data show CDR1 as SGHRS and CDR2 as YFSETQ. V was trimmed by 0 bases and J by 3 bases, leaving 8 bases between them. This CDR3 region has 14 residues.

CDR3 sequence: CASSVGEWGAYEQYF. In DNA, the CDR3 is TGTGCCAGCAGCGTAGGGGAGTGGGGGGCCTACGAGCAGTACTTC. V is TRBV9 and J is TRBJ2-7; D may be TRBD2 (6 bases). With 0 bases removed from V and 2 bases from J, the gap between germline ends came to 12 bases. The CDR3 runs to 15 residues. From germline, CDR1 is SGDLS and CDR2 YYNGEE.

J is TRBJ2-1 and V is TRBV7-9; 8 bases agree with TRBD1. Germline V lookup: CDR1 SEHNR, CDR2 FQNEAQ (reference sequence). The CDR3 totals 15 residues. V lost 0 bases to trimming and J lost 2 bases; unmatched junction nucleotides: 0. The CDR3 loop reads CASSLAQGAYNEQFF. The CDR3 DNA reads as TGTGCCAGCAGCTTAGCACAGGGGGCCTACAATGAGCAGTTCTTC.

The chain joins TRBV6-1 to TRBJ2-7, with a tentative D call TRBD2 (6 bases). V was shortened by 4 bases and J by 3 bases, with 16 bases between the two germline ends. Germline assignment: CDR1 MNHNS and CDR2 SASEGT. The CDR3 spans 15 residues. The DNA of the CDR3 is TGTGCCAGCAGTGTGGGAGGACGATGGGGCTACGAGCAGTACTTC. Translation gives CASSVGGRWGYEQYF.

The V and J genes are TRBV4-2 and TRBJ1-2; D unclear. CDR3 length: 12 residues. Looked up from germline, CDR1 is LGHNA and CDR2 is YNFKEQ. Trimming cost V 5 bases and J 6 bases, with 10 bases left between them. CDR3 amino acids: CASSSRTDGYTF. The DNA of the CDR3 is TGTGCCAGCAGCTCCAGGACTGATGGCTACACCTTC.

The genes are TRBV6-5 and TRBJ2-5; D gene unclear. With 5 bases removed from V and 4 bases from J, the gap between germline ends came to 5 bases. CDR1 and CDR2 from the germline V gene are MNHEY and SVGAGI. The CDR3 sequence is 11 residues long. The CDR3 region is CASSTRETQYF. The CDR3 DNA reads as TGTGCCAGCAGTACCAGAGAGACCCAGTACTTC.

This chain links TRBV7-8 with TRBJ2-7; maybe TRBD1 (6 bases). Trimming removed 3 bases from V and 0 bases from J, with 12 bases in between. The germline CDR1 and CDR2 sequences are SGHVS and FQNEAQ. This CDR3 spans 15 amino acids. In nucleotides, the CDR3 is TGTGCCAGCAGCTTGTACCAGGGGCCCTCCTACGAGCAGTACTTC. Protein: CASSLYQGPSYEQYF.

This clone has a handful of counts. This chain links TRBV6-6 with TRBJ1-4; D perhaps matches TRBD1 (6 bases). With 1 base removed from V and 4 bases from J, the gap between germline ends came to 10 bases. Germline CDR1 is MNHNY and CDR2 is SVGAGI (reference sequence). This CDR3 is built from 15 residues. CDR3 nucleotide sequence: TGTGCCAGCAGTTACTTTTTAGGGGGTAATGAAAAACTGTTTTTT. It yields the protein CASSYFLGGNEKLFF.

V is TRBV29-1 and J is TRBJ1-3, with D perhaps TRBD1 (6 bases). Trimming left V 7 bases short and J 7 bases short, with 23 bases between. The CDR3 totals 15 residues. Germline values: CDR1 SQVTM, CDR2 ANQGSEA. Here the CDR3 reads CSAQRGSSPENTIYF. The CDR3 DNA follows: TGCAGCGCTCAGAGGGGGAGCTCGCCCGAGAACACCATATATTTT. Full variable domain (remainder filled in from reference TRBV29-1 and TRBJ1-3): SAVISQKPSRDICQRGTSLTIQCQVDSQVTMMFWYRQQPGQSLTLIATANQGSEATYESGFVIDKFPISRPNLTFSTLTVSNMSPEDSSIYLCSAQRGSSPENTIYFGEGSWLTVV.

The rearrangement links TRBV19 to TRBJ1-2, with 7 nucleotides matching TRBD1. Germline CDR1 LNHDA, CDR2 SQIVND (reference sequence). Trimming at V came to 8 bases and at J to 3 bases, leaving 3 bases not matched to a gene. The CDR3 is 12 amino acids. CDR3 protein: CASLGTDYGYTF. In DNA, the CDR3 is TGTGCCAGTCTCGGGACAGACTATGGCTACACCTTC.

The chain employs TRBV4-1 and TRBJ2-2; TRBD2 agrees at 14 bases. V dropped 3 bases and J dropped 0; count of bases not matched to a gene: 12. The CDR3 loop spans 21 amino acids. CDR1 MGHRA and CDR2 YSYEKL come from the germline V gene. DNA of the CDR3: TGCGCCAGCAGCCACGCACCTCGGACTAGCGGGGGGACTACGAACACCGGGGAGCTGTTTTTT. Translated: CASSHAPRTSGGTTNTGELFF.

This clone was seen only a few times. The gene calls are TRBV29-1 and TRBJ2-7, with D possibly being TRBD1 (5 bases). This CDR3 comprises 11 residues. V lost 6 bases to trimming and J lost 6 bases, with 12 bases between them. The V gene's germline CDR1 is SQVTM and CDR2 ANQGSEA. CDR3 amino acids: CSVSRGGEQYF. The CDR3 DNA follows: TGCAGCGTCTCTAGGGGCGGCGAGCAGTACTTC.

This chain connects TRBV5-1 to TRBJ1-6; D is undetermined. Trimming took 1 base from V and 8 from J, leaving 10 bases between them. From germline, CDR1 is SGHRS and CDR2 YFSETQ. This CDR3 spans 14 amino acids. CDR3 sequence reads: CASSLSDSDSPLHF. The DNA of the CDR3 is TGCGCCAGCAGCTTGAGCGATTCCGATTCACCCCTCCACTTT.